The clone carrying this T cell receptor beta chain came up a few times. The antigen remains undetermined. Vbeta (60) and Jbeta (13) primers were used in the PCR. Sequencing was performed with immunoSEQ multiplex PCR; in TCRdb, only in-frame clones are kept and a portion is missing. The table includes some 180,000 clones, roughly 74% detected once. In germline, CDR1 is SGHRS, CDR2 YFSETQ. The CDR3 extends over 13 amino acids. Trimming shortened V by 0 bases and J by 7 bases, and 8 bases separated the two germline ends. This entry comes from a study of cytomegalovirus exposure and HLA in healthy donors. Overall study results and limits: Several of the most significant clusters appeared linked to common viral pathogens, based on a later analysis. Sequencing probably produced one cluster of sequence variants that were highly shared.

The material sequenced was PBMCs. The chain carries TRBV5-1 and TRBJ1-3; D is uncertain. The receptor's source is a female donor in good health and CMV-seronegative. CDR3 nucleotides: TGCGCCAGCAGCTTGGGAGGAGAGAACACCATATATTTT. This sequence encodes CASSLGGENTIYF.